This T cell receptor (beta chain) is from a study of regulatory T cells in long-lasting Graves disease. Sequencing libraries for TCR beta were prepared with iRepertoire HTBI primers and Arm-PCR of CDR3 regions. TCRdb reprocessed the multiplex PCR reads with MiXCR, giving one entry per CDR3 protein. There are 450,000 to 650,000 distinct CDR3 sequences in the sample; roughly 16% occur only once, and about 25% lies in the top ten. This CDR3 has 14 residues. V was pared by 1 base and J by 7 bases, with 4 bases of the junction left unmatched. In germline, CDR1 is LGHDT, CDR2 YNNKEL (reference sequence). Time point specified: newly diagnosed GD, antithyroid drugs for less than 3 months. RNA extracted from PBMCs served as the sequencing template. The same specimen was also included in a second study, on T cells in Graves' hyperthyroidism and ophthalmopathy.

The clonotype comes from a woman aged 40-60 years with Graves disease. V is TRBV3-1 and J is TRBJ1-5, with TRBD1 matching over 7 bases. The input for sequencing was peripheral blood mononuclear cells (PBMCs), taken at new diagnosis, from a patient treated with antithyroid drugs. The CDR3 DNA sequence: TGTGCCAGCAGCCAAGCAGGGGGGACGCAGCCCCAGCATTTT. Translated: CASSQAGGTQPQHF.